This T cell receptor (beta chain) was sequenced in a study of blood T cell repertoires in COVID-19. Across the whole study: The cDNA or gDNA used as material had been derived from T cells, B-cell-depleted T cells, or PBMCs.

Method: immunoSEQ multiplex PCR; TCRdb's copy keeps in-frame clones and lacks some. In the table there are some 200,000 clones, more than 75% of which are singletons. With 2 bases clipped from V and 6 bases from J, the junction kept 7 bases outside the gene matches. The CDR3 has 16 amino acids. Germline CDR1 is GTSNPN and CDR2 is SVGIG (reference sequence). This chain connects TRBV30 to TRBJ2-1; TRBD2 matches 13 bases. The sequencing input was peripheral blood. This TCR came from a man older than 75 with acute or convalescent COVID-19. The CDR3 sequence: CAWSPPGTSGTNEQFF. CDR3 DNA sequence: TGTGCCTGGAGTCCTCCCGGGACTAGCGGGACCAATGAGCAGTTCTTC.